The source of this TCR beta chain is a study of cytomegalovirus exposure and HLA in healthy donors. Whole-study context: The same platform as the approximately 700 first-cohort repertoires was used for the 110 or so validation repertoires, a later analysis reported.

About this clone: As yet, its antigen is unknown.

The data were produced by immunoSEQ multiplex PCR, yet TCRdb's version contains in-frame clones alone and is incomplete. The sample yields 120,000 or so clones, under 90% seen once. Study conclusions and caveats: Listed as cytomegalovirus-associated were 164 TCR beta chains. In vitro checks showed that a few CMV-associated chains really do target CMV antigens.

Separate from the roughly 700-subject first cohort, the roughly 120-subject validation cohort was the one that the donors belonged to. V shed 6 bases and J 8 bases; nucleotides not matched to a gene: 12. The CDR3 runs to 16 residues. Germline-derived CDR1 and CDR2 are WNHNN and SYGVQD (reference sequence). The TCR sequence derives from a young woman in good health and CMV-seronegative. This chain joins TRBV10-1 and TRBJ1-5; 11 bases are shared with TRBD1. Sequencing input: PBMCs. The CDR3 DNA sequence: TGCGCCAGCAGAGGAAACCGGGACAGGGGGACAAAGCCCCAGCATTTT. Its protein product is CASRGNRDRGTKPQHF.